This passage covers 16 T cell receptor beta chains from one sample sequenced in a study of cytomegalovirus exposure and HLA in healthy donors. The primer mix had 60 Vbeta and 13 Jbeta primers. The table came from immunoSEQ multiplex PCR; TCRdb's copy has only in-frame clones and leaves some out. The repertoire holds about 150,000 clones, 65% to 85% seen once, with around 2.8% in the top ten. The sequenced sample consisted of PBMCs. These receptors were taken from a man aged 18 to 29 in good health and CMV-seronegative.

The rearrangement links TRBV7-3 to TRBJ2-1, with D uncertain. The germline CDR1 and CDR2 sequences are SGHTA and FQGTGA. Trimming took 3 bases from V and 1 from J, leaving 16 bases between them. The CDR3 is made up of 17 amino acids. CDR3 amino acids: CASSLTFDTQSYNEQFF. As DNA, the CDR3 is TGTGCCAGCAGCTTGACCTTCGACACCCAGTCCTACAATGAGCAGTTCTTC.

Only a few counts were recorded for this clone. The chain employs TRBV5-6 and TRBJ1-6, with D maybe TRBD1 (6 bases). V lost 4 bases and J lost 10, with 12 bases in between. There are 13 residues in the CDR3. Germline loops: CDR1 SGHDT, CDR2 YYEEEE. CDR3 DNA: TGTGCCAGCAGCCCGGGGACACAGTCACCCCTCCACTTT. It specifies CASSPGTQSPLHF.

In DNA, the CDR3 is TGTGCCAGCAGCTTCGTTAGCGGGGGGTTCTCCTACAATGAGCAGTTCTTC. It yields the protein CASSFVSGGFSYNEQFF. The genes are TRBV7-2 and TRBJ2-1, with 10 bases that match TRBD2. CDR1 is SGHTA, CDR2 FQGNSA, per germline. The V and J ends lost 3 bases and 0 bases, in that order; junction bases with no gene match: 5. The length of the CDR3 is 17 residues.

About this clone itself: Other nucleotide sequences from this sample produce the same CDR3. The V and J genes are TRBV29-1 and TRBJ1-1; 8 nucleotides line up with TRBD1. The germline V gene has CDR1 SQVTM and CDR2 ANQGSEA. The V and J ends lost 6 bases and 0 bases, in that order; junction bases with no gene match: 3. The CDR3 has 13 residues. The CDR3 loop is CSVGTGLNTEAFF. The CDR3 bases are TGCAGCGTGGGGACAGGATTGAACACTGAAGCTTTCTTT.

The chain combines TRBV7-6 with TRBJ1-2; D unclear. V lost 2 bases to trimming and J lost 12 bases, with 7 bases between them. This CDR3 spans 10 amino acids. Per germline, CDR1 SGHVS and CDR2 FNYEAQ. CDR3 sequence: CASSLQVHTF. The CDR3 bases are TGTGCCAGCAGCTTACAGGTCCACACCTTC.

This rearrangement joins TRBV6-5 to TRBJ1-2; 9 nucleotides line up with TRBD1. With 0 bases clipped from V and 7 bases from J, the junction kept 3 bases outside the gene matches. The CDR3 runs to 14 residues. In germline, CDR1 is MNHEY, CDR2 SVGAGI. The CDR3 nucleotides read TGTGCCAGCAGTTACTCCGGACAGGGGTTTGGCTACACCTTC. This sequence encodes CASSYSGQGFGYTF.

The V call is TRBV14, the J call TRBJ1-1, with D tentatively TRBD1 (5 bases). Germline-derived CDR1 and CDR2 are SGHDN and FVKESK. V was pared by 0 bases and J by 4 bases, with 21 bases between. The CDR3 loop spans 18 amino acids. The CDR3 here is CASSQDPAGQGRVTEAFF. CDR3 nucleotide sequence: TGTGCCAGCAGCCAAGACCCCGCCGGCCAGGGTAGGGTCACTGAAGCTTTCTTT.

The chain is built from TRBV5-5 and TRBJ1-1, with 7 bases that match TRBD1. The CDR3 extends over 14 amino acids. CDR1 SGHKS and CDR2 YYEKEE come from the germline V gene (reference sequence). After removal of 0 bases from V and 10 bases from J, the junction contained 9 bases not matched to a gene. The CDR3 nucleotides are TGTGCCAGCAGCTTGGGGGGACAGCCAGAAGTAGCTTTCTTT. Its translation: CASSLGGQPEVAFF.

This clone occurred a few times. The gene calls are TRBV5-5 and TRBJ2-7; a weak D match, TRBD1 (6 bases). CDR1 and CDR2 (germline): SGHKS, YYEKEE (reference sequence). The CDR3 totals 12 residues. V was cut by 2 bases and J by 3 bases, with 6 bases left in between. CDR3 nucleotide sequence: TGTGCCAGCAGCTTACAGGGCTACGAGCAGTACTTC. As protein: CASSLQGYEQYF.

Here the CDR3 DNA reads TGTGCCAGCAGCTTTAGTGGAGGGGCCTACGAGCAGTACTTC. As protein: CASSFSGGAYEQYF. This chain links TRBV5-4 with TRBJ2-7, with D perhaps matching TRBD2 (6 bases). Germline V gives CDR1 SGHNT, CDR2 YYREEE (reference sequence). The CDR3 is 14 amino acids. V dropped 2 bases and J dropped 2 bases, with 11 bases sitting between them.

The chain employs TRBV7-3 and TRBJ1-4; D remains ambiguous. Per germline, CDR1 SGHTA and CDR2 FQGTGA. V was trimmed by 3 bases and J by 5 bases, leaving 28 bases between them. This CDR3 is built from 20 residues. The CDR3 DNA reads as TGTGCCAGCAGCTTGTTCCTGGTCGGGAACAGCCCGACTTCCAATGAAAAACTGTTTTTT. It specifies CASSLFLVGNSPTSNEKLFF. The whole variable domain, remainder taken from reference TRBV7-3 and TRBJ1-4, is GAGVSQTPSNKVTEKGKYVELRCDPISGHTALYWYRQSLGQGPEFLIYFQGTGAADDSGLPNDRFFAVRPEGSVSTLKIQRTERGDSAVYLCASSLFLVGNSPTSNEKLFFGSGTQLSVL.

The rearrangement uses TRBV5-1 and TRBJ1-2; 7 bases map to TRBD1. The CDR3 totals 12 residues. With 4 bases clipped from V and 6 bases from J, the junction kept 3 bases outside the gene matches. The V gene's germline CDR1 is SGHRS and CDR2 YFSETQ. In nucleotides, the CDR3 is TGCGCCAGCAGCGTTGACAGGGATGGCTACACCTTC. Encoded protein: CASSVDRDGYTF.

CDR3 nucleotide sequence: TGTGCCAGCAGTGACTTTGGGGCGGCTGAAGCTTTCTTT. Amino acids: CASSDFGAAEAFF. The chain is built from TRBV6-4 and TRBJ1-1, with a tentative D call TRBD1 (5 bases). CDR3 length: 13 amino acids. V was cut by 1 base and J by 6 bases, with 9 bases left in between. Germline values: CDR1 MRHNA, CDR2 SNTAGT.

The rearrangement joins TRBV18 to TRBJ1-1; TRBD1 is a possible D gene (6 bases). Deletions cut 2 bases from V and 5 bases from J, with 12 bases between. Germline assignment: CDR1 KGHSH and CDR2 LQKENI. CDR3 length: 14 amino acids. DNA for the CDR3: TGTGCCAGCTCACCAGTACAGGGAATTACTGAAGCTTTCTTT. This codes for CASSPVQGITEAFF.

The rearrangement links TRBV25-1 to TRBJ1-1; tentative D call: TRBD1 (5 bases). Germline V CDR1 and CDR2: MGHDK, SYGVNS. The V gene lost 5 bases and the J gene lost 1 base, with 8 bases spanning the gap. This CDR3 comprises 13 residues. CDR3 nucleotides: TGTGCCAGCAGTACACAGGAGAACACTGAAGCTTTCTTT. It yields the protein CASSTQENTEAFF.

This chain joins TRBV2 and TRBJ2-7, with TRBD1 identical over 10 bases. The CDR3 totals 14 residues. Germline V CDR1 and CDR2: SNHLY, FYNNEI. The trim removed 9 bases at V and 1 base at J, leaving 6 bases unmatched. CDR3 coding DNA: TGTGCCAGAAAGACAGGGGGCAGTTCCTACGAGCAGTACGTC. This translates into CARKTGGSSYEQYV.